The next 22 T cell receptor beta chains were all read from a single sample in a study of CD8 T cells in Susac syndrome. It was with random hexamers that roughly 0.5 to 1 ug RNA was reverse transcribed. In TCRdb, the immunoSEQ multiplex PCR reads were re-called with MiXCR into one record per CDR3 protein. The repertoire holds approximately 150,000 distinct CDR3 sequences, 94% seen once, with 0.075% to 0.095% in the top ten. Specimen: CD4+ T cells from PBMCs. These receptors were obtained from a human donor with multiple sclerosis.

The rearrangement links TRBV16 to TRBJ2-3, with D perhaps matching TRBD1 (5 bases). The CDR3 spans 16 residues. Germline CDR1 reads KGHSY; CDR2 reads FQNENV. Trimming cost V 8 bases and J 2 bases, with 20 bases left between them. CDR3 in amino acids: CASAPIDQGATDTQYF. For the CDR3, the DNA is TGTGCCAGCGCGCCTATTGATCAAGGGGCCACAGATACGCAGTATTTT.

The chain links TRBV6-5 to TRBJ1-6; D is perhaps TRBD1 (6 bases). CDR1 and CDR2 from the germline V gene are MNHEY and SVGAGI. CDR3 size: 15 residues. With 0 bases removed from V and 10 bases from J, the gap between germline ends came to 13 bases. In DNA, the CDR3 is TGTGCCAGCAGTTACTCGTTGCAGGGGAGATCACCCCTCCACTTT. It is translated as CASSYSLQGRSPLHF.

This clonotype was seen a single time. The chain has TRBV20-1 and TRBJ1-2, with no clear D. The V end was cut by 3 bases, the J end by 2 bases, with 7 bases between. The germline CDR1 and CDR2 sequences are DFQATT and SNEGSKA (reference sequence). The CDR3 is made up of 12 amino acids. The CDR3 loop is CSASGGNYGYTF. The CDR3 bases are TGCAGTGCTAGTGGAGGAAACTATGGCTACACCTTC.

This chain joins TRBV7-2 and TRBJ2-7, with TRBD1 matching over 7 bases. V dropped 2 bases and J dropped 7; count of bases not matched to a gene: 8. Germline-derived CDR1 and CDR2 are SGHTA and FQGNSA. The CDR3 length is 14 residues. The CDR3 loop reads CASSLRQGPREQYF. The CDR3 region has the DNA TGTGCCAGCAGCTTAAGACAGGGCCCTAGGGAGCAGTACTTC.

Here the CDR3 DNA reads TGTGCCAGTAGGGGGGCTTCCTACAATGAGCAGTTCTTC. It codes for CASRGASYNEQFF. This chain joins TRBV19 and TRBJ2-1; D perhaps matches TRBD1 (6 bases). V lost 6 bases and J 1 base, leaving 7 bases between the germline ends. Germline values: CDR1 LNHDA, CDR2 SQIVND (reference sequence). The CDR3 runs to 13 residues.

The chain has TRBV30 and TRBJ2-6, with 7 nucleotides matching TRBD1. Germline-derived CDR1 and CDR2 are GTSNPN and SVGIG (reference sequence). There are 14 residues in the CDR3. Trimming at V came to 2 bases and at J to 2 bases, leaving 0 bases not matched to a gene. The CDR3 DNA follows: TGTGCCTGGAGTACAGGGGCTGGGGCCAACGTCCTGACTTTC. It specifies CAWSTGAGANVLTF.

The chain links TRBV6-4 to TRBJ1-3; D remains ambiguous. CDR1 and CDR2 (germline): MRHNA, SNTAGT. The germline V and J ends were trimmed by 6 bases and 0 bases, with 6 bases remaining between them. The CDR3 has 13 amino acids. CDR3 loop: CASSSSSGNTIYF. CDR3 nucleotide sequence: TGTGCCAGCAGCTCCAGCTCTGGAAACACCATATATTTT.

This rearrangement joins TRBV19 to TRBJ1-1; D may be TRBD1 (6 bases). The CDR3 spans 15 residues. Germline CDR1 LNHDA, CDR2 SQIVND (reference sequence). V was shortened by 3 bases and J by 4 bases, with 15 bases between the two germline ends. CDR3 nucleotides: TGTGCCAGTAGTATCTCAGGGGTAAGCGGCACTGAAGCTTTCTTT. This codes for CASSISGVSGTEAFF. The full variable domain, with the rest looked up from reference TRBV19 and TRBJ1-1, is DGGITQSPKYLFRKEGQNVTLSCEQNLNHDAMYWYRQDPGQGLRLIYYSQIVNDFQKGDIAEGYSVSREKKESFPLTVTSAQKNPTAFYLCASSISGVSGTEAFFGQGTRLTVV.

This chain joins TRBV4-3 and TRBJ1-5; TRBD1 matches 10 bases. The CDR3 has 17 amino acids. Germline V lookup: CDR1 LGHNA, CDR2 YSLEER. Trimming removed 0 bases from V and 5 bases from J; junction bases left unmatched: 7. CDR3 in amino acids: CASSQELGDRGYQPQHF. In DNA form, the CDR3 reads TGCGCCAGCAGCCAAGAATTGGGGGACAGGGGATATCAGCCCCAGCATTTT.

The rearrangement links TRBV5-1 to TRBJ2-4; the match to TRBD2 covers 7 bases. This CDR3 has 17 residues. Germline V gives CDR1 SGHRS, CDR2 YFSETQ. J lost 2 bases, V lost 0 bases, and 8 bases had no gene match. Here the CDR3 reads CASSLAGGIETKNIQYF. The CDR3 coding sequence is TGCGCCAGCAGCTTGGCCGGGGGGATCGAAACCAAAAACATTCAGTACTTC.

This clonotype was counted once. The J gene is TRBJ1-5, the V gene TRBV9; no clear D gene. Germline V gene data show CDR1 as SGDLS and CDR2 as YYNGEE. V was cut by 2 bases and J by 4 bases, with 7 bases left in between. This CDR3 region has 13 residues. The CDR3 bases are TGTGCCAGCAGCGTGTTGGGGAATCAGCCCCAGCATTTT. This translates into CASSVLGNQPQHF.

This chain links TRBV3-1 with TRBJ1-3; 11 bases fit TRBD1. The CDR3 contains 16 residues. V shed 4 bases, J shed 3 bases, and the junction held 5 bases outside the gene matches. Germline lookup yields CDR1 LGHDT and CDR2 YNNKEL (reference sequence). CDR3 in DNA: TGTGCCAGCAGCCGCGGACAGGGGGCCTATGGAAACACCATATATTTT. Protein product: CASSRGQGAYGNTIYF. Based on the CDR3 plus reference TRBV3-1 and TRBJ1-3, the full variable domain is DTAVSQTPKYLVTQMGNDKSIKCEQNLGHDTMYWYKQDSKKFLKIMFSYNNKELIINETVPNRFSPKSPDKAHLNLHINSLELGDSAVYFCASSRGQGAYGNTIYFGEGSWLTVV.

In DNA form, the CDR3 reads TGTGCCAGCAGTCCGAGTCTTGCCGGGGAGCTGTTTTTT. This codes for CASSPSLAGELFF. The rearrangement joins TRBV2 to TRBJ2-2; no clear D gene. This CDR3 is built from 13 residues. The V and J ends lost 5 bases and 6 bases respectively, with 10 bases between them. Germline V gives CDR1 SNHLY, CDR2 FYNNEI. The variable domain in full, with the rest retrieved from reference TRBV2 and TRBJ2-2, is EPEVTQTPSHQVTQMGQEVILRCVPISNHLYFYWYRQILGQKVEFLVSFYNNEISEKSEIFDDQFSVERPDGSNFTLKIRSTKLEDSAMYFCASSPSLAGELFFGEGSRLTVL.

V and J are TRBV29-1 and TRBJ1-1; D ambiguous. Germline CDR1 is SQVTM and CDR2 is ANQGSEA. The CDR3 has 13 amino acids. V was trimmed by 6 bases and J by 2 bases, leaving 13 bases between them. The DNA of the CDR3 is TGCAGCGTAGGACTACAGTTAAACACTGAAGCTTTCTTT. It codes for CSVGLQLNTEAFF.

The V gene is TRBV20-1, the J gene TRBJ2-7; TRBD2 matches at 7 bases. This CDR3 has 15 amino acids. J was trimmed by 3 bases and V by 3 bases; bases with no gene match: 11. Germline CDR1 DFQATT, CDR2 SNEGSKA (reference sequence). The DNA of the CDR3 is TGCAGTGCTAGTCCCCCTAGCGGTACCTACTACGAGCAGTACTTC. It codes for CSASPPSGTYYEQYF.

CDR3 sequence reads: CASSLTGFNQPQHF. The CDR3 coding sequence is TGTGCCAGCAGCCTAACAGGGTTCAATCAGCCCCAGCATTTT. The chain combines TRBV27 with TRBJ1-5, with D possibly matching TRBD1 (6 bases). The germline V and J ends were trimmed by 6 bases and 3 bases, with 12 bases remaining between them. Germline V gene data show CDR1 as MNHEY and CDR2 as SMNVEV (reference sequence). The CDR3 covers 14 residues.

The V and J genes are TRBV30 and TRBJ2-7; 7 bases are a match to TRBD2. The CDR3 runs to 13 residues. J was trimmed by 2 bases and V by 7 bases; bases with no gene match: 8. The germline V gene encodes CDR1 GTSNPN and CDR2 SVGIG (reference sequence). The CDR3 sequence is CAFSGMGAYEQYF. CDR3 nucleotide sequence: TGTGCCTTCAGCGGGATGGGGGCCTACGAGCAGTACTTC.

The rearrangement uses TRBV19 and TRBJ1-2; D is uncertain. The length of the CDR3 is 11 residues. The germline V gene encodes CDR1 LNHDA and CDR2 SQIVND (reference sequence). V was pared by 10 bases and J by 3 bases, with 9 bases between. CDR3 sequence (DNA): TGTGCCATCTCAGGATACTATGGCTACACCTTC. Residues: CAISGYYGYTF. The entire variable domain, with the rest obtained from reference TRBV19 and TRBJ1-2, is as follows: DGGITQSPKYLFRKEGQNVTLSCEQNLNHDAMYWYRQDPGQGLRLIYYSQIVNDFQKGDIAEGYSVSREKKESFPLTVTSAQKNPTAFYLCAISGYYGYTFGSGTRLTVV.

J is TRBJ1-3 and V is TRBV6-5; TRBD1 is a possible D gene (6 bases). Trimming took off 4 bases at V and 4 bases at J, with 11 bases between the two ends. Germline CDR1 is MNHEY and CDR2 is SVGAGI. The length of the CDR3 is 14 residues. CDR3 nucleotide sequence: TGTGCCAGCAGTTTAGGACAGAACGGAAACACCATATATTTT. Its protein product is CASSLGQNGNTIYF.

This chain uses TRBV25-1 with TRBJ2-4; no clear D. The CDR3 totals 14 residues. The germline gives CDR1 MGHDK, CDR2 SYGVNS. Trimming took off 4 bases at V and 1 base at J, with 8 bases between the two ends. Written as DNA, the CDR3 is TGTGCCAGCAGTGCTCCGGAGGCCAAAAACATTCAGTACTTC. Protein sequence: CASSAPEAKNIQYF.

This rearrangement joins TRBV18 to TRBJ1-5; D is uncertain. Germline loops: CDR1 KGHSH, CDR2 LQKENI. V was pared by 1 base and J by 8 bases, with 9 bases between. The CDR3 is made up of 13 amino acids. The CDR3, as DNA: TGTGCCAGCTCACCACAAACAGCCGAGCCCCAGCATTTT. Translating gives CASSPQTAEPQHF.

CDR3 DNA: TGTGCCAGCAGCTTCACCGGGACATCGGACCCCCGGGCTTTCTTT. Its protein product is CASSFTGTSDPRAFF. The chain recombines TRBV3-1 with TRBJ1-1, with D maybe TRBD1 (6 bases). The CDR3 covers 15 residues. Germline loops: CDR1 LGHDT, CDR2 YNNKEL (reference sequence). V was pared by 5 bases and J by 11 bases, with 24 bases between.